This paragraph reports one T cell receptor beta chain. The data belong to a study of T cell changes during pregnancy in multiple sclerosis. The method was immunoSEQ multiplex PCR; TCRdb's version includes in-frame clones alone and lacks a portion of them. The sample lists some 93,000 clones; roughly 92% were seen once. V lost 6 bases, J lost 1 base, and 4 bases stayed unmatched. Per the germline V gene, CDR1 is LNHDA and CDR2 is SQIVND (reference sequence). The CDR3 contains 14 residues. The sequencing here drew on peripheral blood, taken after pregnancy. This rearrangement joins TRBV19 to TRBJ1-1; TRBD1 matches 8 bases. The origin of this receptor is a female donor with multiple sclerosis, enrolled in a pregnancy study. The CDR3 is CASRGTGGNTEAFF. The CDR3 region has the DNA TGTGCCAGTAGAGGGACAGGTGGGAACACTGAAGCTTTCTTT.